These 18 T cell receptor beta chains were all obtained from the same sample, sequenced in a study of blood T cell repertoires in COVID-19. Profiling relied on immunoSEQ multiplex PCR, and the TCRdb table lists in-frame clones only, not all of them. The profile shows a few hundred thousand clones, roughly 90% of them singletons. Sequencing was carried out using peripheral blood. The receptor source for this set is a woman in her twenties or thirties with COVID-19, enrolled during active disease.

The chain joins TRBV29-1 to TRBJ2-2; TRBD1 matches at 7 bases. The V and J ends lost 6 bases and 6 bases, in that order; junction bases with no gene match: 10. The CDR3 spans 14 residues. Germline CDR1 SQVTM, CDR2 ANQGSEA. The DNA of the CDR3 is TGCAGCGTCGAGGACAGGAAGGAGGCCGGGGAGCTGTTTTTT. Protein sequence: CSVEDRKEAGELFF.

This chain uses TRBV18 with TRBJ1-1; possibly TRBD1 for D (6 bases). This CDR3 is 16 amino acids long. Germline CDR1 reads KGHSH; CDR2 reads LQKENI. V was shortened by 6 bases and J by 3 bases, with 20 bases between the two germline ends. CDR3 DNA sequence: TGTGCCAGCTCCCTAAACCTAGGGGGTCTGGACACTGAAGCTTTCTTT. Its translation is CASSLNLGGLDTEAFF.

This clone showed up just a few times. The chain joins TRBV27 to TRBJ1-6; a weak D match, TRBD1 (5 bases). In germline, CDR1 is MNHEY, CDR2 SMNVEV (reference sequence). CDR3 size: 14 residues. With 4 bases removed from V and 9 bases from J, the gap between germline ends came to 13 bases. In DNA form, the CDR3 reads TGTGCCAGCAGTTCGGCCAGGGAGGTTTCACCCCTCCACTTT. Translating it yields CASSSAREVSPLHF.

The chain carries TRBV10-3 and TRBJ1-3; D is ambiguous. This CDR3 contains 14 residues. V dropped 4 bases and J dropped 0 bases, with 7 bases sitting between them. Germline V CDR1 and CDR2: ENHRY, SYGVKD. The CDR3 protein is CAISGQNSGNTIYF. The CDR3, as DNA: TGTGCCATCAGTGGGCAGAACTCTGGAAACACCATATATTTT.

The V call is TRBV12-3 or TRBV12-4, the J call TRBJ2-7; TRBD1 matches 7 bases. This CDR3 region has 13 residues. V lost 6 bases, J lost 6 bases, and 8 bases stayed unmatched. Here the CDR3 DNA reads TGTGCCAGCAGCTCCGGGACAGCGTTCGAGCAGTACTTC. Its translation: CASSSGTAFEQYF.

The chain couples TRBV11-2 to TRBJ2-5, with TRBD2 identical over 14 bases. Germline-derived CDR1 and CDR2 are SGHAT and FQNNGV. The length of the CDR3 is 16 residues. V was clipped by 5 bases and J by 5 bases; unmatched bases: 7. CDR3 residues: CASSPGTSGGPETQYF. The CDR3 DNA sequence: TGTGCCAGCAGCCCCGGGACTAGCGGGGGCCCCGAGACCCAGTACTTC.

The chain is built from TRBV5-4 and TRBJ2-1, with 11 bases lining up with TRBD2. The J segment lost 4 bases and the V segment lost 4 bases, leaving 4 bases of the junction unmatched. CDR3 length equals 15 residues. Germline CDR1 and CDR2: SGHNT and YYREEE (reference sequence). The CDR3 DNA reads as TGTGCCAGCAGCCTCGGGACTAGCGGTTACAATGAGCAGTTCTTC. Its translation: CASSLGTSGYNEQFF.

The rearrangement links TRBV29-1 to TRBJ2-1; D possibly corresponds to TRBD2 (6 bases). The V and J ends lost 6 bases and 10 bases respectively, with 19 bases between them. This CDR3 is built from 13 residues. CDR1 is SQVTM and CDR2 is ANQGSEA in the germline V gene. CDR3 coding DNA: TGCAGCGTCCGGAGGGGAGGCCAGTCGGAGCAGTTCTTC. It codes for CSVRRGGQSEQFF.

J is TRBJ2-7 and V is TRBV28; 7 nucleotides align to TRBD1. The CDR3 length is 15 residues. Trimming at V came to 6 bases and at J to 0 bases, leaving 8 bases not matched to a gene. Germline assignment: CDR1 MDHEN and CDR2 SYDVKM. The CDR3 region has the DNA TGTGCCAGCAGAAGTAGACAGGGTCTCTCCTACGAGCAGTACGTC. This sequence encodes CASRSRQGLSYEQYV.

The chain employs TRBV6-6 and TRBJ1-2; tentatively, D is TRBD1 (6 bases). The germline CDR1 and CDR2 sequences are MNHNY and SVGAGI (reference sequence). This CDR3 is built from 18 residues. The V gene lost 5 bases and the J gene lost 2 bases, with 24 bases spanning the gap. DNA for the CDR3: TGTGCCAGCAGTCGAACAGGGAGCAGTGGGTTTCTGAACTATGGCTACACCTTC. This sequence encodes CASSRTGSSGFLNYGYTF.

The chain couples TRBV6-2 or TRBV6-3 to TRBJ1-1; a possible D gene is TRBD1 (6 bases). The V end was cut by 2 bases, the J end by 5 bases, with 21 bases between. The germline gives CDR1 MNHEY, CDR2 SVGEGT. The CDR3 sequence is 17 residues long. CDR3 bases: TGTGCCAGCAGTTACGAAGGGGGAGGGCGATTGTGGACTGAAGCTTTCTTT. The encoded protein is CASSYEGGGRLWTEAFF.

A remark on this clone: Distinct nucleotide sequences in the sample also encode this CDR3. This chain uses TRBV28 with TRBJ1-1; TRBD1 might be the D (5 bases). V lost 3 bases and J 1 base, leaving 6 bases between the germline ends. Germline CDR1 reads MDHEN; CDR2 reads SYDVKM. This CDR3 spans 13 amino acids. The CDR3 loop is CASSFGANTEAFF. CDR3 nucleotides: TGTGCCAGCAGTTTTGGGGCGAACACTGAAGCTTTCTTT.

The rearrangement links TRBV2 to TRBJ2-3; D may be TRBD2 (5 bases). This CDR3 region has 11 residues. Germline V CDR1 and CDR2: SNHLY, FYNNEI. Trimming stripped 6 bases from V and 14 bases from J, with 15 bases between. CDR3: CASSGGRGRYF. The CDR3 DNA reads as TGTGCCAGCAGCGGTGGGAGAGGCCGGTATTTT.

The chain employs TRBV7-8 and TRBJ1-2, with 9 bases aligning to TRBD1. The CDR3 spans 15 residues. The V and J ends lost 3 bases and 5 bases, in that order; junction bases with no gene match: 7. Germline assignment: CDR1 SGHVS and CDR2 FQNEAQ. The CDR3 nucleotides are TGTGCCAGCAGCTTCCCCGGGACAGGGTCATATGGCTACACCTTC. It yields the protein CASSFPGTGSYGYTF.

This chain joins TRBV24-1 and TRBJ2-5; D perhaps matches TRBD2 (6 bases). The CDR3 contains 14 residues. With 6 bases removed from V and 2 bases from J, the gap between germline ends came to 12 bases. Germline V gene sequence: CDR1 KGHDR, CDR2 SFDVKD. The CDR3 sequence: CATSRGGPQETQYF. The CDR3 nucleotides read TGTGCCACCAGTCGGGGAGGCCCTCAAGAGACCCAGTACTTC.

The rearrangement links TRBV10-3 to TRBJ2-5; TRBD1 agrees at 12 bases. From germline, CDR1 is ENHRY and CDR2 SYGVKD. The CDR3 contains 17 residues. The J segment lost 1 base and the V segment lost 5 bases, leaving 8 bases of the junction unmatched. The CDR3 DNA reads as TGTGCCATCAGTTATTCCGGGACAGGGGGCCCCCAAGAGACCCAGTACTTC. It codes for CAISYSGTGGPQETQYF.

The rearrangement joins TRBV10-2 to TRBJ1-4; weak D call: TRBD1 (6 bases). From germline, CDR1 is WSHSY and CDR2 SAAADI. V was shortened by 8 bases and J by 7 bases, with 14 bases between the two germline ends. The CDR3 consists of 13 residues. CDR3 in amino acids: CASGRGLGEKLFF. CDR3 coding DNA: TGCGCCAGCGGGCGGGGGCTGGGTGAAAAACTGTTTTTT.

CDR3 sequence (DNA): TGTGCCAGCAGTTTCCCTCTTGGAGCGGGTGTCGTGCCGGGCGGTAAAGGGCAGTTCTTC. Encoded protein: CASSFPLGAGVVPGGKGQFF. The rearrangement links TRBV28 to TRBJ2-1; D possibly corresponds to TRBD2 (6 bases). V was cut by 3 bases and J by 12 bases, with 36 bases left in between. Per germline, CDR1 MDHEN and CDR2 SYDVKM. CDR3 size: 20 residues. The complete variable domain, with remaining parts taken from reference TRBV28 and TRBJ2-1, reads DVKVTQSSRYLVKRTGEKVFLECVQDMDHENMFWYRQDPGLGLRLIYFSYDVKMKEKGDIPEGYSVSREKKERFSLILESASTNQTSMYLCASSFPLGAGVVPGGKGQFFGPGTRLTVL.